This is a list of T cell receptor beta chains from one sample in a study of regulatory T cells in long-lasting Graves disease. MiXCR was run by TCRdb on the multiplex PCR reads, yielding one entry per CDR3 protein. The table has roughly 400,000 distinct CDR3 sequences, 15% to 20% seen once; the top ten hold about 23%. The sample was also reused in another study, on T cells in Graves' hyperthyroidism and ophthalmopathy.

The source was peripheral blood mononuclear cells (PBMCs), collected at new diagnosis, from a patient treated with antithyroid drugs. The origin of the receptors is a woman under 30 with Graves disease. The CDR3 runs from the conserved cysteine through the conserved F or W. A D gene is named only where the DNA matches it firmly. A clone size is listed for some rows: how often the clone was seen (once, few, many), or a class if it is expanded.

V	J	size	D	CDR3	DNA
TRBV19	TRBJ2-7	NA	NA	CASSIDPAGSSYEQYF	TGTGCCAGTAGTATAGATCCGGCGGGGTCCTCCTACGAGCAGTACTTC
TRBV19	TRBJ1-3	few	NA	CASSIGTTRIGNTIYF	TGTGCCAGTAGTATCGGGACAACGCGGATTGGAAACACCATATATTTT
TRBV30	TRBJ2-1	many	NA	CAWSQPRGLNEQFF	TGTGCCTGGAGTCAACCCCGGGGTCTGAATGAGCAGTTCTTC
TRBV2	TRBJ2-5	few	TRBD2	CASTTGGVILETQYF	TGTGCCAGCACCACGGGGGGGGTTATCTTAGAGACCCAGTACTTC
TRBV7-8	TRBJ2-7	NA	TRBD1	CASSQFRQGYEQYF	TGTGCCAGCAGCCAATTCCGACAGGGCTACGAGCAGTACTTC
TRBV5-6	TRBJ2-5	NA	NA	CASSSEGFVDGLQETQYF	TGTGCCAGCAGCTCGGAGGGGTTCGTGGACGGACTCCAAGAGACCCAGTACTTC
TRBV14	TRBJ2-3	few	TRBD2	CASSQEAGVGTDTQYF	TGTGCCAGCAGCCAAGAAGCGGGAGTTGGCACAGATACGCAGTATTTT
TRBV5-5	TRBJ2-5	many	TRBD1	CASSSYRGEETQYF	TGTGCCAGCAGCAGCTACAGGGGGGAGGAGACCCAGTACTTC
TRBV7-2	TRBJ2-5	few	NA	CASSLSTGPGTQYF	TGTGCCAGCAGCTTATCTACAGGGCCGGGGACCCAGTACTTC
TRBV11-2	TRBJ1-2	many	TRBD1	CASSSDRDRGLNTF	TGTGCCAGCAGCTCGGACCGGGACAGGGGTTTGAACACCTTC
TRBV7-9	TRBJ1-1	few	NA	CASSPEGGEAFF	TGTGCCAGCAGCCCAGAGGGGGGTGAAGCTTTCTTT
TRBV7-9	TRBJ2-7	few	NA	CASSHLKGYGAVTYEQYF	TGTGCCAGCAGCCATTTAAAGGGGTATGGGGCCGTAACCTACGAGCAGTACTTC
TRBV10-2	TRBJ1-1	NA	NA	CASSETWGTEAFF	TGCGCCAGCAGTGAGACTTGGGGCACTGAAGCTTTCTTT
TRBV19	TRBJ1-1	many	TRBD1	CASSMTGANTEAFF	TGTGCCAGTAGTATGACAGGGGCGAACACTGAAGCTTTCTTT
TRBV11-2	TRBJ2-7	many	NA	CASSPIRTQSYEQYF	TGCGCCAGCAGCCCTATAAGGACTCAATCCTACGAGCAGTACTTC
TRBV12-3/TRBV12-4	TRBJ2-7	NA	NA	CASSQVPGVEQYF	TGTGCCAGCAGCCAAGTTCCAGGGGTCGAGCAGTACTTC
TRBV3-1	TRBJ2-7	many	TRBD2	CASSQEGGFYEQYF	TGTGCCAGCAGCCAAGAGGGGGGGTTCTACGAGCAGTACTTC
TRBV11-3	TRBJ1-1	many	NA	CASSLDGPNTEAFF	TGTGCCAGCAGCTTAGATGGCCCGAACACTGAAGCTTTCTTT
TRBV30	TRBJ2-2	few	TRBD1	CAWIWDRNTGELFF	TGTGCCTGGATCTGGGACAGAAACACCGGGGAGCTGTTTTTT
TRBV6-1	TRBJ1-1	many	NA	CASSPGVEAFF	TGTGCCAGCAGCCCAGGGGTTGAAGCTTTCTTT
TRBV28	TRBJ2-7	many	TRBD1	CASSSPGQSHSYEQYF	TGTGCCAGCAGTTCCCCGGGACAGAGCCATTCCTACGAGCAGTACTTC
TRBV14	TRBJ2-1	NA	TRBD2	CASSQGVQLAGLTF	TGTGCCAGCAGCCAAGGGGTTCAACTAGCGGGATTAACCTTC
TRBV7-2	TRBJ2-7	few	NA	CASSLDLAALTYEQYF	TGTGCCAGCAGCTTAGATTTAGCGGCCTTGACCTACGAGCAGTACTTC
TRBV9	TRBJ1-5	few	NA	CASSVGGTSNQPQHF	TGTGCCAGCAGCGTAGGAGGGACTAGCAATCAGCCCCAGCATTTT
TRBV28	TRBJ2-5	many	TRBD2	CASSTSSGSRETQYF	TGTGCCAGCAGCACTTCTAGCGGGAGTAGGGAGACCCAGTACTTC
TRBV29-1	TRBJ2-3	many	NA	CSGGIGAGDTQYF	TGCAGCGGCGGGATAGGGGCCGGAGATACGCAGTATTTT
TRBV20-1	TRBJ2-7	many	NA	CSAHTGQVYEQYF	TGCAGTGCTCACACCGGTCAGGTCTACGAGCAGTACTTC
TRBV24-1	TRBJ2-1	many	TRBD2	CATMKRTSGRAGYNEQFF	TGTGCCACCATGAAGAGGACTAGCGGGAGGGCCGGGTACAATGAGCAGTTCTTC
TRBV7-8	TRBJ2-7	many	NA	CASSLANLAGGYWVHEQYF	TGTGCCAGCAGCTTAGCGAATTTAGCAGGTGGATATTGGGTCCACGAGCAGTACTTC